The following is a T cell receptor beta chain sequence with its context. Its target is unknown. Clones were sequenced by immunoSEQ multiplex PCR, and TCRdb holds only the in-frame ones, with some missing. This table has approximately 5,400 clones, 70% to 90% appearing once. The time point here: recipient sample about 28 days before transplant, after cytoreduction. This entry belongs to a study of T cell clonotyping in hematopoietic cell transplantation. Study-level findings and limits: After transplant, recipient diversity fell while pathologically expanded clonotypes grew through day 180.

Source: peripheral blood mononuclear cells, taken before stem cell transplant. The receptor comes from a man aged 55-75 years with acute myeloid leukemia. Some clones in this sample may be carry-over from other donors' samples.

The CDR3 DNA follows: TGTGCCAGCAGCTCGCCGGGACTAGTGGGCTACGAGCAGTACTTC. Amino acid sequence: CASSSPGLVGYEQYF. This chain uses TRBV7-2 with TRBJ2-7, with 8 bases lining up with TRBD2. The CDR3 has 15 residues. The V and J ends lost 4 bases and 3 bases, in that order; junction bases with no gene match: 8. Germline values: CDR1 SGHTA, CDR2 FQGNSA.